This T cell receptor beta chain was sequenced for a study of T cell responses to AZD1222 COVID-19 vaccine. Repertoires were generated with immunoSEQ multiplex PCR, while TCRdb's copy carries only in-frame clones and drops some. Here the sample spans about 200,000 clones, 80% to 95% being singletons. The germline CDR1 and CDR2 sequences are GTSNPN and SVGIG (reference sequence). CDR3 length equals 15 residues. Losses at the gene ends were 2 bases for V and 9 bases for J; bases not matched to a gene: 8. V is TRBV30 and J is TRBJ2-1; TRBD1 aligns across 12 bases. The TCR sequence derives from an adult who received the AZD1222 COVID-19 vaccine. This specimen consisted of peripheral blood, obtained 28 days after the second AZD1222 dose. Written as DNA, the CDR3 is TGTGCCTGGAGTAAATGGGACAGGGGGCCGGGTGAGCAGTTCTTC. Translating gives CAWSKWDRGPGEQFF.